Reported below is one TCR beta chain. What it binds is unknown. One end of the junction does not line up with germline, which may come from a read error. These data are taken from a study of blood T cells in healthy people across ages. It was with a sample-barcoded 5' primer and a J-beta primer mix that a second PCR of roughly 7 to 12 cycles was run. Each cDNA molecule, via a template-switch adaptor with 12 random nucleotides, was tagged. TCRdb passed the 5' RACE reads through MiXCR, listing each CDR3 protein once. The sample has fewer than 1.5 million distinct CDR3 sequences, 35% to 45% seen once. Study conclusions and caveats: Naive T cell percentage showed a strong correlation with the diversity of TCR beta.

This clonotype originated in a woman aged 18-29 years in good health. The sample consisted of blood.

This chain's CDR3 is CAGSLMDTQYF. The CDR3 nucleotides read TGTGCCGGCAGTTTAATGGATACGCAGTATTTT. This chain connects TRBV25-1 to TRBJ2-3, with D unresolved. Germline V gene lookup returns CDR1 MGHDK and CDR2 SYGVNS. The CDR3 has 11 residues.